The 17 T cell receptor beta chains listed next were all sequenced from one sample in a study of response to subunit inactivated influenza vaccine. TCRdb ran MiXCR on the RT-PCR reads and lists one entry per CDR3 protein. Found here are under 200,000 distinct CDR3 sequences, approximately 10% of them singletons; the top ten hold around 12%. The material sequenced was non-naive T cells sorted from PBMCs, taken roughly 45 days after vaccination. These receptors were obtained from a man aged 50-59 years who received an inactivated influenza vaccine.

This clonotype was counted many times. The V call is TRBV5-1, the J call TRBJ2-7; 7 bases are shared with TRBD2. Germline V gene sequence: CDR1 SGHRS, CDR2 YFSETQ. After removal of 0 bases from V and 3 bases from J, the junction contained 12 bases not matched to a gene. This CDR3 is 17 amino acids long. CDR3 nucleotide sequence: TGCGCCAGCAGCTTGGAGGTGACTAGCCGATCGGGCTACGAGCAGTACTTC. Translated, it gives CASSLEVTSRSGYEQYF.

The chain is built from TRBV14 and TRBJ2-3; 8 bases are shared with TRBD1. This CDR3 has 14 residues. Germline loops: CDR1 SGHDN, CDR2 FVKESK. Trimming at V came to 1 base and at J to 10 bases, leaving 7 bases not matched to a gene. The CDR3 is CASSQVPGGSAQYF. The CDR3 bases are TGTGCCAGCAGCCAAGTCCCAGGGGGCTCGGCGCAGTATTTT.

The chain recombines TRBV6-1 with TRBJ1-2; tentative D call: TRBD1 (6 bases). V gave up 6 bases and J gave up 2 bases, with 16 bases separating them. The CDR3 loop spans 15 amino acids. Germline CDR1 and CDR2: MNHNS and SASEGT. CDR3 DNA sequence: TGTGCCAGCAGCCTCACTGGGGGCGCGAACTATGGCTACACCTTC. Translated: CASSLTGGANYGYTF.

This rearrangement joins TRBV7-2 to TRBJ2-5; 7 bases align to TRBD2. The CDR3 is 16 amino acids. CDR1 SGHTA and CDR2 FQGNSA come from the germline V gene. V was pared by 6 bases and J by 1 base, with 11 bases of the junction left unmatched. The CDR3 bases are TGTGCCAGCAGGGGAGGAGCGGGGTACCTCCAAGAGACCCAGTACTTC. Translated, it gives CASRGGAGYLQETQYF.

The chain couples TRBV10-3 to TRBJ1-2; 8 bases fit TRBD1. Germline V gene sequence: CDR1 ENHRY, CDR2 SYGVKD. The CDR3 totals 15 residues. V shed 7 bases and J 4 bases; nucleotides not matched to a gene: 11. CDR3 nucleotide sequence: TGTGCCATCAAGGAAGGGACAGGACCCCCCTATGGCTACACCTTC. Translation: CAIKEGTGPPYGYTF.

This clonotype was counted many times. V usage is TRBV20-1 and J usage is TRBJ2-5; D perhaps matches TRBD2 (7 bases). This CDR3 contains 15 residues. V was shortened by 4 bases and J by 2 bases, with 17 bases between the two germline ends. Per the germline V gene, CDR1 is DFQATT and CDR2 is SNEGSKA (reference sequence). The CDR3: CSATPLAGAQETQYF. In DNA, the CDR3 is TGCAGTGCTACCCCACTGGCGGGGGCTCAAGAGACCCAGTACTTC.

V gene TRBV29-1 combines with J gene TRBJ2-3; D unclear. The CDR3 covers 12 residues. V lost 4 bases, J lost 3 bases, and 8 bases lay in between. Germline assignment: CDR1 SQVTM and CDR2 ANQGSEA. CDR3: CSVGGNTDTQYF. The CDR3 coding sequence is TGCAGCGTTGGGGGTAATACAGATACGCAGTATTTT.

The chain is built from TRBV29-1 and TRBJ2-5, with TRBD2 identical over 9 bases. CDR1 and CDR2 (germline): SQVTM, ANQGSEA. The ends lost 6 bases at V and 5 bases at J; junction bases unmatched: 16. This CDR3 is built from 16 residues. The CDR3 coding sequence is TGCAGCGTAAAACCGGGACTAGCCGTGAGCGGGGAGACCCAGTACTTC. Amino acid sequence: CSVKPGLAVSGETQYF.

This clonotype was counted between two and nine times. The chain joins TRBV11-2 to TRBJ2-1, with 12 bases matching TRBD2. The CDR3 sequence is 16 residues long. V shed 6 bases and J 4 bases; nucleotides not matched to a gene: 7. CDR1 and CDR2 from the germline V gene are SGHAT and FQNNGV. The CDR3 coding sequence is TGTGCCAGCAGTTACACTAGCGGGGGGACTTACAATGAGCAGTTCTTC. It is translated as CASSYTSGGTYNEQFF.

This clonotype was counted only a few times. The chain joins TRBV20-1 to TRBJ2-1; 10 positions agree with TRBD2. Germline V gene lookup returns CDR1 DFQATT and CDR2 SNEGSKA (reference sequence). V lost 1 base, J lost 5 bases, and 8 bases stayed unmatched. The length of the CDR3 is 16 residues. The CDR3 protein is CSARALKSGRDNEQFF. The CDR3 coding sequence is TGCAGTGCTAGAGCCCTGAAGAGCGGGAGGGACAATGAGCAGTTCTTC.

The chain couples TRBV7-3 to TRBJ2-2; perhaps TRBD2 as D (5 bases). Germline V gene lookup returns CDR1 SGHTA and CDR2 FQGTGA. Trimming removed 4 bases at V and 4 bases at J, with 10 bases between. This CDR3 contains 14 residues. CDR3 sequence: CASSSRVTTGELFF. CDR3 sequence (DNA): TGTGCCAGCAGCTCGAGGGTTACCACCGGGGAGCTGTTTTTT.

In this sample, this clonotype turned up many times. Its ends do not fully match the called genes, so a read error is possible. V usage is TRBV5-1 and J usage is TRBJ2-1; TRBD2 matches 9 bases. CDR3 size: 15 residues. Looked up from germline, CDR1 is SGHRS and CDR2 is YFSETQ. This CDR3 reads CASSLVAGGHNEQFF. CDR3 DNA: TGTGCCAGCAGCTTAGTGGCGGGGGGGCACAATGAGCAGTTCTTC.

The chain couples TRBV12-3 or TRBV12-4 to TRBJ1-3, with D uncertain. Trimming took 7 bases from V and 3 from J, leaving 13 bases between them. The CDR3 sequence is 14 residues long. CDR3 nucleotides: TGTGCCAGCACTAACAGAGTGGGTGGAAACACCATATATTTT. Protein product: CASTNRVGGNTIYF.

This clonotype showed up many times. V gene TRBV12-3 or TRBV12-4 combines with J gene TRBJ1-3, with 10 bases matching TRBD1. V lost 6 bases, J lost 4 bases, and 9 bases stayed unmatched. This CDR3 region has 16 residues. Written as DNA, the CDR3 is TGTGCCAGCAGCCTGCTGACAGGGGGCGGAGGAAACACCATATATTTT. This codes for CASSLLTGGGGNTIYF.

In this sample, this clonotype turned up a few times. The V and J genes are TRBV7-8 and TRBJ2-3, with 13 bases fitting TRBD2. Germline V gives CDR1 SGHVS, CDR2 FQNEAQ. Germline trimming cut 5 bases from V and 5 bases from J; bases unmatched to any gene: 7. The CDR3 has 16 residues. CDR3 residues: CASSPRTSGSGDTQYF. The CDR3 DNA follows: TGTGCCAGCAGCCCCAGGACTAGCGGGAGTGGAGATACGCAGTATTTT.

The chain employs TRBV7-9 and TRBJ2-5; 8 bases agree with TRBD1. The CDR3 has 15 residues. Germline assignment: CDR1 SEHNR and CDR2 FQNEAQ (reference sequence). Trimming cost V 5 bases and J 0 bases; bases outside gene matches: 5. The CDR3 region is CASSQGQVYQETQYF. As DNA, the CDR3 is TGTGCCAGCAGCCAGGGACAGGTCTACCAAGAGACCCAGTACTTC. The full variable domain, its missing parts supplied by reference TRBV7-9 and TRBJ2-5, is DTGVSQNPRHKITKRGQNVTFRCDPISEHNRLYWYRQTLGQGPEFLTYFQNEAQLEKSRLLSDRFSAERPKGSFSTLEIQRTEQGDSAMYLCASSQGQVYQETQYFGPGTRLLVL.

The chain joins TRBV6-1 to TRBJ2-1; a weak D match, TRBD2 (6 bases). Between the trimmed V and J ends, which lost 7 bases and 1 base, there was a span of 14 bases. Germline V CDR1 and CDR2: MNHNS, SASEGT. The CDR3 extends over 15 amino acids. The CDR3, as DNA: TGTGCCAGCAACAAGGAGCGGGTATCCTACAATGAGCAGTTCTTC. Encoded protein: CASNKERVSYNEQFF.